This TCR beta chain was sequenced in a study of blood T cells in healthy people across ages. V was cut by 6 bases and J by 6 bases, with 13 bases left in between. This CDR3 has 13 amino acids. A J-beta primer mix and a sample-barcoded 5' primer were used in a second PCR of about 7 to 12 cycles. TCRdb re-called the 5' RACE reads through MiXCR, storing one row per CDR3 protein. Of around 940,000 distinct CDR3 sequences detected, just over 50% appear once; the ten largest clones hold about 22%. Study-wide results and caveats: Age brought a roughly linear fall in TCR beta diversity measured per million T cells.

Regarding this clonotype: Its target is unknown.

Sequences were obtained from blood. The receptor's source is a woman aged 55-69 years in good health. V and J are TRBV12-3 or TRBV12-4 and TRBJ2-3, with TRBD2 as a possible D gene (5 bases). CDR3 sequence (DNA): TGTGCCAGCAGCAGAGTGGGAGATGATACGCAGTATTTT. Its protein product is CASSRVGDDTQYF.